Listed here are 22 T cell receptor beta chains from one sample, sequenced in a study of T cell responses to AZD1222 COVID-19 vaccine. TCRdb's table, derived via immunoSEQ multiplex PCR, lists solely in-frame clones and lacks some. Among approximately 190,000 clones listed, approximately 91% were seen once. Sample: peripheral blood, taken on day 0 of AZD1222 vaccination. These receptors were obtained from an adult in good health.

Only one count was recorded for this clone. The chain recombines TRBV6-5 with TRBJ1-4; 7 nucleotides align to TRBD1. Germline V gives CDR1 MNHEY, CDR2 SVGAGI. The V segment lost 6 bases and the J segment 3 bases; nucleotides outside the gene matches: 4. The CDR3 extends over 14 amino acids. The chain's CDR3 is CASRRQGPNEKLFF. The CDR3 region has the DNA TGTGCCAGCAGGCGACAGGGACCTAATGAAAAACTGTTTTTT.

V is TRBV29-1 and J is TRBJ1-3; D call uncertain. Trimming left V 4 bases short and J 0 bases short, with 13 bases between. CDR3 size: 15 residues. Germline lookup yields CDR1 SQVTM and CDR2 ANQGSEA. The CDR3 DNA reads as TGCAGCGTTGTGGGCAGCACTAACTCTGGAAACACCATATATTTT. Protein sequence: CSVVGSTNSGNTIYF.

This chain joins TRBV10-3 and TRBJ1-1, with D possibly TRBD1 on 6 matching bases. Germline CDR1 ENHRY, CDR2 SYGVKD. This CDR3 has 15 amino acids. V lost 0 bases to trimming and J lost 2 bases, with 10 bases between them. The CDR3 nucleotides read TGTGCCATCAGTGAGTCTCCGGGGGCCAACACTGAAGCTTTCTTT. It translates to CAISESPGANTEAFF.

The chain links TRBV7-9 to TRBJ2-3; D not resolved. Between the trimmed V and J ends, which lost 3 bases and 2 bases, there was a span of 9 bases. Looked up from germline, CDR1 is SEHNR and CDR2 is FQNEAQ (reference sequence). The CDR3 spans 14 residues. The CDR3 region is CASSLSSSTDTQYF. CDR3 DNA sequence: TGTGCCAGCAGCTTGAGTAGCTCCACAGATACGCAGTATTTT.

This chain links TRBV27 with TRBJ2-3, with 9 bases aligning to TRBD1. Trimming removed 5 bases from V and 6 bases from J; junction bases left unmatched: 3. The CDR3 has 13 residues. CDR1 is MNHEY, CDR2 SMNVEV, per germline (reference sequence). CDR3 nucleotide sequence: TGTGCCAGCAGTCACAGGGGGCGGGATACGCAGTATTTT. Residues: CASSHRGRDTQYF.

The chain joins TRBV7-9 to TRBJ2-3; possibly TRBD1 for D (6 bases). The V end was cut by 4 bases, the J end by 4 bases, with 9 bases between. CDR1 is SEHNR and CDR2 is FQNEAQ in the germline V gene (reference sequence). CDR3 length: 13 residues. CDR3 loop: CASSSSGADTQYF. DNA of the CDR3: TGTGCCAGCAGCTCCTCAGGGGCAGATACGCAGTATTTT.

The chain links TRBV19 to TRBJ2-7; D might be TRBD2 (5 bases). The CDR3 runs to 14 residues. Germline values: CDR1 LNHDA, CDR2 SQIVND (reference sequence). The V and J ends lost 5 bases and 3 bases respectively, with 14 bases between them. The CDR3 nucleotides are TGTGCCAGTAGTGCCGGACTGTTAAACTACGAGCAGTACTTC. This encodes CASSAGLLNYEQYF.

The chain recombines TRBV15 with TRBJ1-5, with a weak D call TRBD1 (6 bases). This CDR3 has 13 residues. V shed 6 bases and J shed 3 bases, with 9 bases lying between them. CDR1 and CDR2 from the germline V gene are LNHNV and YYDKDF (reference sequence). This CDR3 reads CATSWTVNQPQHF. As DNA, the CDR3 is TGTGCCACCAGTTGGACAGTCAATCAGCCCCAGCATTTT.

V and J are TRBV5-1 and TRBJ1-1; no definite D call. With 4 bases removed from V and 3 bases from J, the gap between germline ends came to 16 bases. Germline CDR1 is SGHRS and CDR2 is YFSETQ. The CDR3 extends over 15 amino acids. The CDR3 DNA reads TGCGCCAGCAGCCCAAGCTTAGGGTGGGACACTGAAGCTTTCTTT. It encodes CASSPSLGWDTEAFF.

V and J are TRBV11-2 and TRBJ2-5; either TRBD1 or TRBD2 may supply D (5 bases each). CDR1 is SGHAT and CDR2 is FQNNGV in the germline V gene. The CDR3 is made up of 15 amino acids. V shed 0 bases and J shed 9 bases, with 17 bases lying between them. The CDR3 region is CASSLDRGERTSQYF. DNA for the CDR3: TGTGCCAGCAGCTTAGATCGAGGGGAAAGGACCTCCCAGTACTTC.

The chain has TRBV4-1 and TRBJ1-3, with no clear D. Germline-derived CDR1 and CDR2 are MGHRA and YSYEKL. Trimming removed 0 bases from V and 0 bases from J, with 9 bases in between. This CDR3 contains 16 residues. DNA for the CDR3: TGCGCCAGCAGCCAAGAGGGCAGGACCTCTGGAAACACCATATATTTT. Its translation: CASSQEGRTSGNTIYF.

The V gene is TRBV6-5, the J gene TRBJ2-2; D might be TRBD2 (7 bases). The CDR3 is 15 residues long. In germline, CDR1 is MNHEY, CDR2 SVGAGI. V lost 10 bases and J 5 bases, leaving 20 bases between the germline ends. The CDR3 is CATLLRGLGTGELFF. The CDR3 coding sequence is TGTGCCACCCTCTTGCGGGGGCTGGGTACCGGGGAGCTGTTTTTT.

This clone was seen more than once but under ten times. The chain combines TRBV12-3 or TRBV12-4 with TRBJ2-7; D may be TRBD1 (6 bases). CDR3 length equals 12 residues. The V end lost 5 bases, the J end lost 4 bases, and 9 bases lay between the germline ends. CDR3 nucleotide sequence: TGTGCCAGCAGTATAACAGGGTACGAGCAGTACTTC. Translating gives CASSITGYEQYF.

V is TRBV23-1 and J is TRBJ1-2; D may be TRBD1 (6 bases). TRBV23-1 is labeled an ORF, and its function is uncertain. There are 16 residues in the CDR3. The V and J ends lost 0 bases and 4 bases respectively, with 15 bases between them. The chain's CDR3 is CASSQSVVDSGYGYTF. DNA for the CDR3: TGCGCCAGCAGTCAATCGGTCGTGGACAGCGGCTATGGCTACACCTTC.

This clone was seen only once. The genes are TRBV27 and TRBJ2-4; TRBD1 matches 9 bases. CDR1 is MNHEY and CDR2 is SMNVEV in the germline V gene (reference sequence). Trimming took 6 bases from V and 0 from J; bases not matched to a gene: 18. CDR3 length equals 20 residues. In DNA form, the CDR3 reads TGTGCCAGCAGCCCCTTCCCTAACGCAGGGACAGGGCTAGCCAAAAACATTCAGTACTTC. Protein: CASSPFPNAGTGLAKNIQYF.

The rearrangement uses TRBV5-6 and TRBJ1-2; 11 bases are a match to TRBD1. Germline V gene sequence: CDR1 SGHDT, CDR2 YYEEEE. The length of the CDR3 is 16 residues. V lost 5 bases and J lost 7; bases outside the gene matches: 13. CDR3 DNA: TGTGCCAGCAGTTTCATCCGGACAGGGGGCGCGGGTGGCTACACCTTC. It encodes CASSFIRTGGAGGYTF.

The CDR3 DNA reads as TGCGCCAGCAGCCGGGAACCCGGGAACGTAAATTCACCCCTCCACTTT. Translation: CASSREPGNVNSPLHF. V and J are TRBV5-1 and TRBJ1-6; D is uncertain. The CDR3 extends over 16 amino acids. CDR1 and CDR2 from the germline V gene are SGHRS and YFSETQ. The V end was cut by 4 bases, the J end by 7 bases, with 18 bases between.

The chain is built from TRBV13 and TRBJ2-7; D may be TRBD1 (5 bases). This CDR3 contains 14 residues. CDR1 is PRHDT, CDR2 FYEKMQ, per germline (reference sequence). V lost 1 base, J lost 3 bases, and 10 bases lay in between. CDR3 amino acids: CASSLVQGRYEQYF. CDR3 nucleotides: TGTGCCAGCAGCTTAGTTCAGGGTCGCTACGAGCAGTACTTC.

The chain couples TRBV5-8 to TRBJ2-4, with unresolved D. Deletions cut 0 bases from V and 3 bases from J, with 10 bases between. Germline values: CDR1 SGHTS, CDR2 YDEGEE. The CDR3 is 15 amino acids. Here the CDR3 reads CASSLGGSDKNIQYF. DNA of the CDR3: TGTGCCAGCAGCTTGGGTGGGTCCGACAAAAACATTCAGTACTTC.

This rearrangement joins TRBV6-4 to TRBJ2-3; 9 bases align to TRBD2. The germline gives CDR1 MRHNA, CDR2 SNTAGT. Unmatched junction bases numbered 3, after V lost 2 bases and J lost 0 bases. The CDR3 sequence is 16 residues long. In DNA form, the CDR3 reads TGTGCCAGCAGTGACCCTAGCGGGGTGAGCACAGATACGCAGTATTTT. Translated: CASSDPSGVSTDTQYF.

V and J are TRBV10-3 and TRBJ2-7; 7 nucleotides line up with TRBD1. The V and J ends lost 0 bases and 1 base, in that order; junction bases with no gene match: 9. CDR3 length: 17 residues. The V gene's germline CDR1 is ENHRY and CDR2 SYGVKD. The CDR3 spells CAISESGDRIKSYEQYF. In nucleotides, the CDR3 is TGTGCCATCAGTGAGTCCGGGGACAGAATAAAATCCTACGAGCAGTACTTC.

The chain joins TRBV11-2 to TRBJ1-1, with D unresolved. Trimming took off 1 base at V and 1 base at J, with 7 bases between the two ends. CDR1 SGHAT and CDR2 FQNNGV come from the germline V gene. This CDR3 contains 14 residues. The CDR3 nucleotides read TGTGCCAGCAGCTTAGGCGCAGCGAACACTGAAGCTTTCTTT. Translated: CASSLGAANTEAFF.